This T cell receptor (beta chain) originates from a study of patients and donors after allogeneic stem cell transplantation (dated by TCRdb to 2020 to 2021). This clonotype occurred many times. There is no known antigen for this receptor. Base qualities are not at hand, and no much larger clone is one base apart. Library preparation employed RT-PCR. Sequenced on a NextSeq 550. TCRdb cleaned the public reads at Q25 with fastp, built clones with MiXCR and kept in-frame beta chains. For every CDR3 protein sequence, its rows merge into one entry that carries the most common genes and DNA. Counted in this sample were 900,000 to 1,000,000 distinct CDR3 sequences; around 17% of them appeared once. Jointly, the top ten make up 5% to 7.5% of the sample. This clonotype was obtained from a human donor who was either an allogeneic HSCT recipient or a stem cell or donor lymphocyte infusion donor (not recorded which). It is not recorded whose cells these are; they may come from a transplant donor. The sequenced sample was blood, either unsorted or a sorted T cell fraction (not recorded which).

At the DNA level, the sequence is TGTGCCAGCAGCACCTCCCTAAGGTGGACTACCAAAAATGAGCAGTTCTTC. Protein translation: CASSTSLRWTTKNEQFF. The rearranged segments are TRBV3-1 and TRBJ2-1; 6 matching bases give a weak D call of TRBD2. V loses 5 bases, J loses 7 bases, and the germline ends lie 24 bases apart. In the germline V gene (reference sequence), CDR1 corresponds to LGHDT and CDR2 to YNNKEL. CDR3 length: 17 amino acids, cysteine to phenylalanine. The only DNA kept is the CDR3, 51 bases in frame from the first base.